These T cell receptor beta chains were read from a single sample in a study of cytomegalovirus exposure and HLA in healthy donors. Clones were sequenced by immunoSEQ multiplex PCR, and TCRdb holds only the in-frame ones, with some missing. The sample carries 120,000 or so clones, 80% recorded once. The specimen was PBMCs. The receptors stem from a man between 25 and 39 years old in good health and CMV-seronegative. Both conserved end residues are part of each CDR3. A D gene is named only where the DNA matches it firmly. The size of a clone is reported for some rows only, either as once, few or many, or as a class for expanded clones.

D gene,J gene,V gene,CDR3 length,clone size,CDR3 protein,CDR3 DNA
-,TRBJ2-1,TRBV4-2,19,-,CASSQVRRGPESSYNEQFF,TGTGCCAGCAGCCAAGTCCGGCGCGGCCCGGAGAGCTCCTACAATGAGCAGTTCTTC
-,TRBJ1-5,TRBV5-5,13,-,CASSSYYNQPQHF,TGTGCCAGCAGCTCCTACTACAATCAGCCCCAGCATTTT
-,TRBJ1-1,TRBV7-3,13,-,CASSFTMNTEAFF,TGTGCCAGCAGCTTCACAATGAACACTGAAGCTTTCTTT
-,TRBJ2-3,TRBV4-1,16,-,CASKSGGMGSTDTQYF,TGCGCCAGCAAAAGCGGCGGGATGGGGAGCACAGATACGCAGTATTTT
-,TRBJ1-5,TRBV4-1,16,-,CASSQESGNGNQPQHF,TGCGCCAGCAGCCAAGAGTCAGGGAATGGCAATCAGCCCCAGCATTTT
-,TRBJ1-2,TRBV7-9,15,-,CASSGPREENYGYPF,TGTGCCAGCAGCGGGCCCAGGGAGGAGAACTATGGCTACCCCTTC
-,TRBJ1-2,TRBV18,13,-,CASSDTGPYGYTF,TGTGCCAGCTCTGACACAGGGCCCTATGGCTACACCTTC
-,TRBJ2-7,TRBV6-6,13,-,CASSPEDFYEQYF,TGTGCCAGCAGTCCCGAAGACTTCTACGAGCAGTACTTC
TRBD1,TRBJ2-3,TRBV5-1,14,few,CASKETGKEDTQYF,TGCGCCAGCAAAGAGACAGGGAAGGAGGATACGCAGTATTTT
TRBD2,TRBJ2-3,TRBV27,15,-,CASSLILAGADTQYF,TGTGCCAGCAGTTTAATACTAGCGGGAGCAGATACGCAGTATTTT
-,TRBJ2-5,TRBV7-8,15,once,CASSLAFFMRETQYF,TGTGCCAGCAGCTTAGCGTTTTTTATGCGAGAGACCCAGTACTTC
-,TRBJ1-2,TRBV5-4,13,-,CASSSLVENGYTF,TGTGCCAGCAGCTCTTTGGTCGAGAATGGCTACACCTTC
-,TRBJ2-7,TRBV7-8,13,-,CASSSPRGREQYF,TGTGCCAGCAGCTCCCCGCGGGGGCGCGAGCAGTACTTC
-,TRBJ2-1,TRBV19,12,few,CASSPLGSEQFF,TGTGCCAGTAGTCCTCTAGGGAGTGAGCAGTTCTTC
TRBD2,TRBJ2-7,TRBV7-2,15,-,CASSPWTSGSYEQYF,TGTGCCAGCAGCCCGTGGACTAGCGGCTCCTACGAGCAGTACTTC
TRBD2,TRBJ2-1,TRBV18,15,-,CASSLGLAGYNEQFF,TGTGCCAGCTCCCTTGGACTAGCGGGATACAATGAGCAGTTCTTC
-,TRBJ1-4,TRBV6-6,14,-,CASSFPGTSEKLFF,TGTGCCAGCAGTTTCCCGGGTACGAGTGAAAAACTGTTTTTT
TRBD1,TRBJ1-5,TRBV6-6,14,-,CASSSDRVNQPQHF,TGTGCCAGCAGTTCTGACAGGGTCAATCAGCCCCAGCATTTT
-,TRBJ2-2,TRBV11-2,15,-,CASSLDASNTGELFF,TGTGCCAGCAGCTTAGATGCCAGTAACACCGGGGAGCTGTTTTTT
-,TRBJ2-3,TRBV10-3,14,-,CAISEQGRTDTQYF,TGTGCCATCAGTGAACAGGGACGCACAGATACGCAGTATTTT
-,TRBJ2-7,TRBV4-1,12,few,CASSQQGYEQYF,TGCGCCAGCAGCCAACAGGGTTACGAGCAGTACTTC
TRBD1,TRBJ2-4,TRBV18,17,-,CASSPDSRGLAKNIQYF,TGTGCCAGCTCACCAGACTCTAGGGGGCTGGCCAAAAACATTCAGTACTTC
-,TRBJ2-1,TRBV27,15,-,CASSLGIGVGNEQFF,TGTGCCAGCAGTTTAGGGATAGGGGTAGGCAATGAGCAGTTCTTC
TRBD2,TRBJ2-1,TRBV7-3,15,few,CASRLAGGKGDEQFF,TGTGCCAGCCGTCTAGCGGGAGGAAAGGGGGATGAGCAGTTCTTC
-,TRBJ2-7,TRBV30,12,-,CAWSPEGDEQYF,TGTGCCTGGAGTCCCGAGGGGGACGAGCAGTACTTC
-,TRBJ2-3,TRBV4-1,15,-,CASSQERQGTDTQYF,TGCGCCAGCAGCCAAGAGAGACAGGGCACAGATACGCAGTATTTT
-,TRBJ2-2,TRBV6-5,15,once,CASSGDSRSAGELFF,TGTGCCAGCAGTGGAGACAGTAGATCGGCCGGGGAGCTGTTTTTT
-,TRBJ1-2,TRBV29-1,14,-,CSVATGRVDYGYTF,TGCAGCGTTGCCACAGGGAGGGTAGACTATGGCTACACCTTC
-,TRBJ1-2,TRBV7-2,14,-,CASSGGGHNYGYTF,TGTGCCAGCAGCGGGGGAGGACACAACTATGGCTACACCTTC
TRBD2,TRBJ2-3,TRBV5-1,16,-,CASHEMTSGSVDTQYF,TGCGCCAGCCACGAGATGACTAGCGGGAGTGTAGATACGCAGTATTTT
-,TRBJ1-5,TRBV5-5,16,-,CASSIAPVTPEQPQHF,TGTGCCAGCAGTATAGCCCCGGTGACTCCAGAGCAGCCCCAGCATTTT
-,TRBJ2-1,TRBV18,16,-,CASSPQNSFSHNEQFF,TGTGCCAGCTCACCACAAAATAGCTTTTCCCACAATGAGCAGTTCTTC
-,TRBJ2-7,TRBV28,12,once,CASQYLTYEQYF,TGTGCCAGCCAGTATCTCACCTACGAGCAGTACTTC
TRBD2,TRBJ2-1,TRBV5-1,16,-,CASSLATSGTMNEQFF,TGCGCCAGCAGCTTGGCCACTAGCGGGACGATGAATGAGCAGTTCTTC
-,TRBJ1-1,TRBV30,14,-,CAWSPPGGGTEAFF,TGTGCCTGGAGCCCACCCGGGGGGGGCACTGAAGCTTTCTTT
-,TRBJ2-7,TRBV7-8,17,-,CASSLALGGPLFYEQYF,TGTGCCAGCAGCTTAGCGTTGGGGGGGCCATTGTTCTACGAGCAGTACTTC
TRBD2,TRBJ2-2,TRBV29-1,14,once,CSVDSGGNTGELFF,TGCAGCGTTGATTCGGGAGGGAACACCGGGGAGCTGTTTTTT
-,TRBJ1-4,TRBV18,13,-,CASSPAEDEKLFF,TGTGCCAGCTCACCGGCAGAGGATGAAAAACTGTTTTTT
TRBD2,TRBJ2-7,TRBV7-9,16,-,CASSPRTSGRAREQYF,TGTGCCAGCAGCCCTAGGACTAGCGGGAGGGCGCGGGAGCAGTACTTC
-,TRBJ2-3,TRBV7-9,14,-,CASSYYVRTDTQYF,TGTGCCAGCAGCTACTATGTACGCACAGATACGCAGTATTTT
-,TRBJ2-1,TRBV10-3,11,-,CAISDSDEQFF,TGTGCCATCAGTGATAGCGATGAGCAGTTCTTC